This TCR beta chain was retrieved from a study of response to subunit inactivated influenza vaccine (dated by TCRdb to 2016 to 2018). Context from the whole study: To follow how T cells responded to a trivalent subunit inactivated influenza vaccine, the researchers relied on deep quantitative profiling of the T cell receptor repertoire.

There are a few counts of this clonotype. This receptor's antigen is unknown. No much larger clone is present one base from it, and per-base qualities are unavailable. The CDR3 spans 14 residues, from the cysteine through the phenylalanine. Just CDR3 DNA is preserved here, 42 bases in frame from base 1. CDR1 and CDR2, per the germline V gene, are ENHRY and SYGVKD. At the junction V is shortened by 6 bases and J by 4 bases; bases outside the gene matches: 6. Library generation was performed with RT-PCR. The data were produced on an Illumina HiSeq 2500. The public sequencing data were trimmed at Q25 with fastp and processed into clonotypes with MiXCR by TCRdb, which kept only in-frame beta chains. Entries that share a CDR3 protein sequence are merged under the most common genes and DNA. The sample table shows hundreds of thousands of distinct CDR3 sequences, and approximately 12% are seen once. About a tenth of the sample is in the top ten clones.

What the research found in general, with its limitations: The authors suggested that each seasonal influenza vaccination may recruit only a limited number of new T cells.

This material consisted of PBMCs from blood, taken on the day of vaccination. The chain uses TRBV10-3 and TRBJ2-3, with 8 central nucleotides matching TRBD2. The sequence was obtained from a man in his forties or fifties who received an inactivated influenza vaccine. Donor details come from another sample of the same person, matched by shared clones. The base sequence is TGTGCCATCAGGAAGCGGGAGTTTTCAGATACGCAGTATTTT. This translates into CAIRKREFSDTQYF.